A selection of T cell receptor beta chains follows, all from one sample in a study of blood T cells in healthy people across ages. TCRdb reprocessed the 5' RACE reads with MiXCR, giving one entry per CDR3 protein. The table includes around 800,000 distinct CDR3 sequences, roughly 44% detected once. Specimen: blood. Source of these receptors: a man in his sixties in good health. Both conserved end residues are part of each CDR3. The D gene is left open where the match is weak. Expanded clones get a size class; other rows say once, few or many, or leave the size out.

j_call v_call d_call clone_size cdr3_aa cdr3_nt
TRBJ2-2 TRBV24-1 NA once CATTEGTNTGELFF TGTGCCACCACTGAGGGGACGAACACCGGGGAGCTGTTTTTT
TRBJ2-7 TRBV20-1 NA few CSASWSSSYEQYF TGCAGTGCTAGCTGGTCGTCCTCCTACGAGCAGTACTTC
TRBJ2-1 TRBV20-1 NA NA CSATQDYTNSYNEQFF TGCAGTGCTACCCAAGATTACACCAACTCCTACAATGAGCAGTTCTTC
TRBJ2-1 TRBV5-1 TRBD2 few CASSLLSGGANEQFF TGCGCCAGCAGCTTGCTAAGCGGGGGGGCCAATGAGCAGTTCTTC
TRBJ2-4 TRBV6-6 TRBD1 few CASVPSGQGVHLYF TGTGCCAGCGTCCCCTCAGGACAGGGGGTTCATTTGTACTTC
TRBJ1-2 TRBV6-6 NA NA CASSTTRDNYGYTF TGTGCCAGCAGTACAACACGCGATAACTATGGCTACACCTTC
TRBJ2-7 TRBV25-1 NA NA CASSEYNAPLEQYF TGTGCCAGCAGTGAATATAACGCGCCCTTGGAGCAGTACTTC
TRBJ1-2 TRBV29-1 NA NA CSVDIGRVSYTF TGCAGCGTTGACATCGGCAGGGTCAGTTACACCTTC
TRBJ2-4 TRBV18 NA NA CASSHNQGPPAKNIQYF TGTGCCAGCTCACACAACCAGGGTCCTCCGGCCAAAAACATTCAGTACTTC
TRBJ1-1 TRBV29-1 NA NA CSVEGRTNTEAFF TGCAGCGTTGAAGGCAGAACGAACACTGAAGCTTTCTTT
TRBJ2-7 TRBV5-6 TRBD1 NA CASSILDRAPYEQYF TGTGCCAGCAGCATTCTGGACAGGGCCCCCTACGAGCAGTACTTC
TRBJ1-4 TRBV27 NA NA CASKEARREKLFF TGTGCCAGCAAGGAAGCCCGTCGTGAAAAACTGTTTTTT
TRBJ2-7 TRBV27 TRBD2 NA CASSLGSGGVNEQYF TGTGCCAGCAGTTTGGGTAGCGGGGGAGTGAATGAGCAGTACTTC
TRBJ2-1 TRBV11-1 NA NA CASSFLPKGNDGQFF TGTGCCAGCAGCTTCCTTCCCAAGGGGAATGATGGGCAGTTCTTC
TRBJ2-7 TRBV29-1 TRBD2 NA CSVETSGRAYEQYF TGCAGCGTAGAGACTAGCGGGAGGGCCTACGAGCAGTACTTC
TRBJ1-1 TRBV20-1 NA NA CSARRRGQSNTEAFF TGCAGTGCTAGAAGGCGGGGCCAAAGCAACACTGAAGCTTTCTTT
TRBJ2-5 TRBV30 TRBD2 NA CAWMRGETQYF TGTGCCTGGATGCGGGGGGAGACCCAGTACTTC
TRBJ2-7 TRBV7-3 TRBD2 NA CASSFPLAGKGNEQYF TGTGCCAGCAGCTTCCCGCTAGCGGGGAAGGGTAATGAGCAGTACTTC
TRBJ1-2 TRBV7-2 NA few CASSAGTAEGYTF TGTGCCAGCAGCGCTGGGACCGCGGAAGGCTACACCTTC
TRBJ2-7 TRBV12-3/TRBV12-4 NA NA CASSFGGASYEQYF TGTGCCAGCAGTTTTGGAGGAGCCTCCTACGAGCAGTACTTC
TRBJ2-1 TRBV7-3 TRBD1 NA CASSFATGVNEQFF TGTGCCAGCAGCTTCGCAACAGGGGTGAATGAGCAGTTCTTC
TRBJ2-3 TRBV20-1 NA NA CSAPTTGGTGDTQYF TGCAGTGCTCCTACTACGGGGGGCACGGGGGATACGCAGTATTTT
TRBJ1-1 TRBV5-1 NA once CASSPPAKNTEAFF TGCGCCAGCAGCCCTCCGGCCAAGAACACTGAAGCTTTCTTT
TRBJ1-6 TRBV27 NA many CASSFSGNSPLHF TGTGCCAGCAGTTTTTCAGGGAATTCACCCCTCCACTTT
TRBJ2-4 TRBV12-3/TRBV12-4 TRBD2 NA CAIGTSGVQGIQYF TGTGCCATTGGGACTAGCGGGGTACAAGGCATTCAGTACTTC
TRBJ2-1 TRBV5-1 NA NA CASSRGGLSSYNEQFF TGCGCCAGCAGCCGAGGGGGTTTAAGCTCCTACAATGAGCAGTTCTTC
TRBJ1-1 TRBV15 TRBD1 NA CATSRIRQGNTEAFF TGTGCCACCAGCAGGATACGACAGGGGAACACTGAAGCTTTCTTT
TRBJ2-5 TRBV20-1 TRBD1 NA CSARARDRGGNEQYF TGCAGTGCTAGAGCACGGGACAGGGGTGGGAATGAGCAGTACTTC
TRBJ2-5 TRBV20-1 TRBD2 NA CSAGAGGRETQYF TGCAGTGCTGGGGCGGGGGGAAGGGAGACCCAGTACTTC
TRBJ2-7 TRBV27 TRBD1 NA CASRTGADEQYF TGTGCCAGCAGGACAGGGGCCGACGAGCAGTACTTC